Sequencing of this TCR beta chain was carried out in a study of T-cell memory formation after mild COVID-19. The overall study: The TCR clusters were mostly specific to one donor.

Of note for this clonotype: Its matching antigen is unknown.

Constant-segment primers were used for 5'RACE, and the resulting TCR alpha and TCR beta cDNA libraries carried sample barcodes and UMIs. TCRdb re-called the 5' RACE reads with MiXCR, one entry per CDR3 protein. Of more than 450,000 distinct CDR3 sequences listed, 18% are singletons. This CDR3 comprises 16 residues. Trimming took 5 bases from V and 3 from J; bases not matched to a gene: 6. Germline V gene lookup returns CDR1 SGHTA and CDR2 FQGNSA. Regarding the study as a whole: Specificity for SARS-CoV-2 was not confirmed among the second-wave clones peaking on day 37. The CD4+ clones that contracted clustered mainly within CM and EM, and the CD8+ clones concentrated in EMRA.

V is TRBV7-2 and J is TRBJ2-2; TRBD2 matches 10 bases. Sequenced input: PBMCs or a T cell subset sorted from them (not recorded which). The TCR sequence derives from an adult woman who had mild COVID-19 (a few samples of this study predate the infection). Cell type and time point are not known. This chain's CDR3 is CASSRSGRGYTGELFF. The CDR3 DNA reads TGTGCCAGCAGCCGAAGCGGGAGGGGTTACACCGGGGAGCTGTTTTTT.